Following are 17 T cell receptor beta chains from one sample sequenced in a study of cytotoxic CD8 clonotypes in ibrutinib-treated CLL. The repertoire was sequenced with immunoSEQ multiplex PCR; TCRdb's copy has only in-frame clones and lacks some. The table lists roughly 47,000 clones, more than 45% of them singletons. The sample was PBMCs, taken after 12 months of ibrutinib treatment. Source of these receptors: a human donor with chronic lymphocytic leukemia.

This clone was seen ten or more times. The CDR3 region has the DNA TGTGCCAGCAGTTTAAGGATCACGCCAGGGGAGCAGTACTTC. Protein sequence: CASSLRITPGEQYF. The genes are TRBV28 and TRBJ2-7, with D perhaps TRBD1 (5 bases). Trimming left V 2 bases short and J 7 bases short, with 15 bases between. CDR3 length: 14 residues. CDR1 is MDHEN, CDR2 SYDVKM, per germline.

This clone was counted once. This chain uses TRBV28 with TRBJ1-1; D is unclear. Germline-derived CDR1 and CDR2 are MDHEN and SYDVKM. The CDR3 has 12 amino acids. The ends were cut back, 6 bases at V and 7 bases at J, with 12 bases in the middle. The CDR3 sequence is CASSYLGGEAFF. CDR3 in DNA: TGTGCCAGCAGCTATCTGGGAGGTGAAGCTTTCTTT.

This clone appeared many times. The chain links TRBV2 to TRBJ1-5; TRBD1 agrees at 7 bases. This CDR3 contains 14 residues. CDR1 and CDR2 from the germline V gene are SNHLY and FYNNEI. The V gene end was trimmed by 5 bases and the J gene end by 9 bases; junction bases not matched to a gene: 10. The CDR3 region is CASSSTGRDRPQHF. In DNA form, the CDR3 reads TGTGCCAGCAGTTCGACAGGGCGGGATCGGCCCCAGCATTTT.

This sequence joins TRBV18 and TRBJ1-2; unclear D gene. The germline gives CDR1 KGHSH, CDR2 LQKENI. V was pared by 6 bases and J by 3 bases, with 17 bases between. The CDR3 extends over 15 amino acids. CDR3 bases: TGTGCCAGCTCCCCGGAGGGAGGGAACGACTATGGCTACACCTTC. It codes for CASSPEGGNDYGYTF.

The rearrangement links TRBV5-6 to TRBJ2-3; D might be TRBD2 (6 bases). This CDR3 contains 16 residues. The V end was cut by 4 bases, the J end by 2 bases, with 17 bases between. Germline CDR1 reads SGHDT; CDR2 reads YYEEEE. The CDR3 loop is CASSLVGGTYTDTQYF. The CDR3 region has the DNA TGTGCCAGCAGCCTGGTAGGAGGGACCTACACAGATACGCAGTATTTT.

This clone has a single count. J is TRBJ1-2 and V is TRBV29-1; possible D gene TRBD1, 6 bases. CDR1 and CDR2 (germline): SQVTM, ANQGSEA. V dropped 3 bases and J dropped 1 base, with 9 bases sitting between them. CDR3 length: 13 amino acids. Here the CDR3 reads CSVDRQDNYGYTF. CDR3 nucleotides: TGCAGCGTTGACCGACAGGATAACTATGGCTACACCTTC.

V gene TRBV6-5 combines with J gene TRBJ2-2; 12 nucleotides align to TRBD2. V gave up 5 bases and J gave up 4 bases; unmatched junction bases: 2. In germline, CDR1 is MNHEY, CDR2 SVGAGI. The CDR3 is made up of 15 amino acids. The CDR3 sequence is CASSGLAGSTGELFF. The CDR3 DNA sequence: TGTGCCAGCAGTGGACTAGCGGGATCCACCGGGGAGCTGTTTTTT.

The chain is built from TRBV19 and TRBJ2-2; 11 bases match TRBD1. Germline-derived CDR1 and CDR2 are LNHDA and SQIVND (reference sequence). J lost 1 base, V lost 1 base, and 5 bases had no gene match. The CDR3 has 18 amino acids. CDR3 coding DNA: TGTGCCAGTAGTATAGTTGGGACAGGGGGAATGAACACCGGGGAGCTGTTTTTT. Its protein is CASSIVGTGGMNTGELFF.

V gene TRBV5-1 combines with J gene TRBJ1-1; a possible D gene is TRBD1 (6 bases). This CDR3 region has 15 residues. CDR1 and CDR2 from the germline V gene are SGHRS and YFSETQ. The V gene lost 0 bases and the J gene lost 1 base, with 10 bases spanning the gap. DNA of the CDR3: TGCGCCAGCAGCTTGGCCGGCAGGGGGAACACTGAAGCTTTCTTT. It encodes CASSLAGRGNTEAFF.

The chain joins TRBV29-1 to TRBJ2-5; 8 bases are a match to TRBD1. V dropped 5 bases and J dropped 4; count of bases not matched to a gene: 3. CDR3 length equals 12 residues. Germline-derived CDR1 and CDR2 are SQVTM and ANQGSEA. The CDR3 sequence is CSVKQGVETQYF. As DNA, the CDR3 is TGCAGCGTTAAACAGGGGGTAGAGACCCAGTACTTC. The full variable domain, with the rest looked up from reference TRBV29-1 and TRBJ2-5, is SAVISQKPSRDICQRGTSLTIQCQVDSQVTMMFWYRQQPGQSLTLIATANQGSEATYESGFVIDKFPISRPNLTFSTLTVSNMSPEDSSIYLCSVKQGVETQYFGPGTRLLVL.

This chain uses TRBV28 with TRBJ1-3; TRBD1 might be the D (5 bases). The CDR3 sequence is 14 residues long. With 4 bases removed from V and 4 bases from J, the gap between germline ends came to 11 bases. Looked up from germline, CDR1 is MDHEN and CDR2 is SYDVKM. CDR3 sequence (DNA): TGTGCCAGCAGTTGGACAAGCCAAGGAAACACCATATATTTT. It translates to CASSWTSQGNTIYF.

This chain uses TRBV28 with TRBJ2-7, with D tentatively TRBD2 (6 bases). The germline gives CDR1 MDHEN, CDR2 SYDVKM. This CDR3 is built from 15 residues. V was pared by 5 bases and J by 4 bases, with 18 bases between. The CDR3 DNA follows: TGTGCCAGCAGTCACGGGAGCTTGGGGGTTTACGAGCAGTACTTC. Translation: CASSHGSLGVYEQYF.

Turning to this clone: Other DNA sequences of this sample code for an identical CDR3. The chain couples TRBV28 to TRBJ1-2; possibly TRBD1 for D (5 bases). V was trimmed by 6 bases and J by 4 bases, leaving 18 bases between them. CDR1 is MDHEN and CDR2 is SYDVKM in the germline V gene. The CDR3 covers 15 residues. In DNA form, the CDR3 reads TGTGCCAGCAGCCTACAGGTTCGCGGGGGCTATGGCTACACCTTC. Translation: CASSLQVRGGYGYTF.

The chain employs TRBV28 and TRBJ2-4; unclear D gene. The CDR3 spans 12 residues. The germline V and J ends were trimmed by 5 bases and 0 bases, with 2 bases remaining between them. The V gene's germline CDR1 is MDHEN and CDR2 SYDVKM. The chain's CDR3 is CASSTAKNIQYF. CDR3 DNA: TGTGCCAGCAGTACAGCCAAAAACATTCAGTACTTC.

The chain joins TRBV13 to TRBJ2-3; D is possibly TRBD2 (6 bases). The CDR3 sequence is 15 residues long. Trimming took off 4 bases at V and 3 bases at J, with 14 bases between the two ends. The V gene's germline CDR1 is PRHDT and CDR2 FYEKMQ (reference sequence). CDR3 sequence: CASSSRIGGTDTQYF. In DNA form, the CDR3 reads TGTGCCAGCAGCTCGAGGATCGGGGGTACAGATACGCAGTATTTT.

The rearrangement uses TRBV28 and TRBJ1-6; TRBD1 is a possible D gene (5 bases). Trimming shortened V by 6 bases and J by 4 bases, and 13 bases separated the two germline ends. The germline V gene encodes CDR1 MDHEN and CDR2 SYDVKM. The CDR3 spans 15 residues. In nucleotides, the CDR3 is TGTGCCAGCAGGGGGGGGACGGGGTATAATTCACCCCTCCACTTT. The encoded protein is CASRGGTGYNSPLHF.

The rearrangement joins TRBV15 to TRBJ2-3; 8 bases align to TRBD1. After removal of 3 bases from V and 5 bases from J, the junction contained 10 bases not matched to a gene. Germline V gene sequence: CDR1 LNHNV, CDR2 YYDKDF (reference sequence). The CDR3 spans 16 residues. CDR3 sequence (DNA): TGTGCCACCAGCAGTTTTCAGGGGGCGACGGGAGATACGCAGTATTTT. Its protein is CATSSFQGATGDTQYF.